This TCR beta chain was identified in a study of T cell repertoires in cytomegalovirus infection. Study overall: Epitope selection comprised recently identified HLA-C-restricted CMV epitopes and well-studied HLA-B-restricted CMV epitopes. CMV infection plus the matching HLA type was flagged by public TCR beta signatures.

Study findings and constraints: Clonotype analysis showed dominance of the ex vivo response by HLA-C-restricted CMV-specific TCR beta clonotypes. Carriage of CMV together with the relevant HLA was identifiable through cumulative public TCR beta family frequency.

Trimming cost V 6 bases and J 0 bases; bases outside gene matches: 13. This CDR3 is built from 20 residues. A few counts support this clonotype. No antigen is known for it. MiXCR, applied by TCRdb to the reads, yields one record per CDR3 protein. The table records 750,000 to 900,000 distinct CDR3 sequences, roughly 29% of them present only once. The TCR comes from a human donor in good health (CMV status not recorded). Some clones in this sample may be carry-over from other donors' samples. The genes are TRBV12-3 or TRBV12-4 and TRBJ2-4, with 14 bases identical to TRBD2. The specimen was cultured CD8+ T cells from PBMCs, collected from culture after CMV antigen stimulation. Here the CDR3 DNA reads TGTGCCAGCAGCAACCTTCAGGGACTAGCGGGGGAACTAGCCAAAAACATTCAGTACTTC. This gives the protein CASSNLQGLAGELAKNIQYF.